The clone carrying this TCR beta chain was observed a few times. Its antigen is currently unknown. The sample originates from a study of T cell repertoires in cytomegalovirus infection. On the study more broadly: CMV epitopes in the study were HLA-C-restricted (recently identified) and HLA-B-restricted (well studied). Public TCR beta signatures marked donors with CMV infection and the matching HLA. Study results and caveats: Ex vivo, HLA-C-restricted CMV-specific TCR beta clonotypes prevailed over the rest of the response. Carriers of CMV and the relevant HLA type were discriminated by public TCR beta frequency.

One entry per CDR3 protein, called by TCRdb with MiXCR from the reads. Here the sample spans fewer than 900,000 distinct CDR3 sequences, about 28% being singletons. Trimming cost V 8 bases and J 7 bases; bases outside gene matches: 13. Germline V lookup: CDR1 SNHLY, CDR2 FYNNEI. The CDR3 runs to 14 residues. The TCR sequence derives from a human donor in good health (CMV status not recorded). Some clones in this sample may be carry-over from other donors' samples. This sequence joins TRBV2 and TRBJ1-2; TRBD1 matches at 7 bases. The sample in question was cultured CD8+ T cells from PBMCs, obtained from culture after CMV antigen stimulation. CDR3 bases: TGTGCCAGCGGCCCAGGGGGGGCCCTCCCTGGCTACACCTTC. Residues: CASGPGGALPGYTF.